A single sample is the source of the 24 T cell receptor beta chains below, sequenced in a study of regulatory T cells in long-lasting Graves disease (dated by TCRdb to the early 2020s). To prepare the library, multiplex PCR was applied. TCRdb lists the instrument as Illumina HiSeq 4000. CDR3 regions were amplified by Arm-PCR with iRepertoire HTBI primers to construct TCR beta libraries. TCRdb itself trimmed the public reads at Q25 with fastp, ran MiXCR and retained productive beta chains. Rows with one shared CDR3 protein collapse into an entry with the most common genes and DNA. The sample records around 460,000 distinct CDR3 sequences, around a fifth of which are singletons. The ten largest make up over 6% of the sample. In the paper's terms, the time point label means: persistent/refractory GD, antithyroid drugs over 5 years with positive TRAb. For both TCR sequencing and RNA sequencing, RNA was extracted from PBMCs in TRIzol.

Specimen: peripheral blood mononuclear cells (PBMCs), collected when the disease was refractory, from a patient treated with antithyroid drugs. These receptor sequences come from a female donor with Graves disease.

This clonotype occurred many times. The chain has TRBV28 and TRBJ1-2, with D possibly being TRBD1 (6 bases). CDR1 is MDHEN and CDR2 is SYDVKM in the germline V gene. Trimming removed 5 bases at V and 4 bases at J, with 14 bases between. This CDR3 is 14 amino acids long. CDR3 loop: CASSTEPGAYGYTF. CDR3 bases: TGTGCCAGCAGTACGGAACCGGGGGCCTATGGCTACACCTTC.

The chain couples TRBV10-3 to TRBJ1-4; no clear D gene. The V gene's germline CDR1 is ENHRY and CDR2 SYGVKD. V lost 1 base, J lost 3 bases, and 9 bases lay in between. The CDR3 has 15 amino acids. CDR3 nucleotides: TGTGCCATCAGTGAGTTCGACACACCTAATGAAAAACTGTTTTTT. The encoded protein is CAISEFDTPNEKLFF.

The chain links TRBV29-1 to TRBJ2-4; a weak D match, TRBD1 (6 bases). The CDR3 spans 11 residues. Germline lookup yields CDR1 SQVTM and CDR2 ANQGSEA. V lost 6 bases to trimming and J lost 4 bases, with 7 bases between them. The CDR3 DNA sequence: TGCAGCGTGGGACATAAAAACATTCAGTACTTC. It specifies CSVGHKNIQYF.

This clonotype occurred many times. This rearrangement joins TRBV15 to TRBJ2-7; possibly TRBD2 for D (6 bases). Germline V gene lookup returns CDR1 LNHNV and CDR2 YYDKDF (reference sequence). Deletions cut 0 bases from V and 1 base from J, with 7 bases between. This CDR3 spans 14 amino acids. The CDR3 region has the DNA TGTGCCACCAGCAGAGAAGGAGGGTCCTACGAGCAGTACTTC. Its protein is CATSREGGSYEQYF.

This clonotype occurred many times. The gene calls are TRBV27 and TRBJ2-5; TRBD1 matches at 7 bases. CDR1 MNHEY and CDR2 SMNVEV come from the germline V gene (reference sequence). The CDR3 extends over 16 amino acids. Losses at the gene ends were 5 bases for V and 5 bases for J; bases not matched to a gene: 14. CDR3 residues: CASSRRQGLYGETQYF. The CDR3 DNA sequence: TGTGCCAGCAGTAGAAGACAGGGCCTATATGGGGAGACCCAGTACTTC.

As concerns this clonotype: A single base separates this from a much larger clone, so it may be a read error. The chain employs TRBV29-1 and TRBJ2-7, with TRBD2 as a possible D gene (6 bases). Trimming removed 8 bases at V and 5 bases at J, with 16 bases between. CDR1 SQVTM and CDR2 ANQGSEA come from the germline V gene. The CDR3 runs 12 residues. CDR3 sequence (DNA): TGCAGCTTCCGGACTGGCGGGGACGAGCAGTACTTC. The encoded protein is CSFRTGGDEQYF.

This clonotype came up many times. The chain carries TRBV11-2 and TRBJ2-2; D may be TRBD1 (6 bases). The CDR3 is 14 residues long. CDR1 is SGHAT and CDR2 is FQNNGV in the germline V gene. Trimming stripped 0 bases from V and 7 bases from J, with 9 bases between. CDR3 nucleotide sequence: TGTGCCAGCAGCTTAGACTCAGGGGACGGGGAGCTGTTTTTT. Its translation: CASSLDSGDGELFF.

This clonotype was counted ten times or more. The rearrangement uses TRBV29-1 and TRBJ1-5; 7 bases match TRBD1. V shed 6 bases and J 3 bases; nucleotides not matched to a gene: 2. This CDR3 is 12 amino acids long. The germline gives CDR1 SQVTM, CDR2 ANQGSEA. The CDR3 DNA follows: TGCAGCGTGGGACAGATCAATCAGCCCCAGCATTTT. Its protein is CSVGQINQPQHF.

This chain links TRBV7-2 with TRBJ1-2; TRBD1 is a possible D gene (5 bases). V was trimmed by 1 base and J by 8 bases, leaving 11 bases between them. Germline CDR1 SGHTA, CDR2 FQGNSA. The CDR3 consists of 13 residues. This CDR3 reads CASSLGRGSGYTF. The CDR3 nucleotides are TGTGCCAGCAGCTTAGGCCGGGGCTCCGGCTACACCTTC.

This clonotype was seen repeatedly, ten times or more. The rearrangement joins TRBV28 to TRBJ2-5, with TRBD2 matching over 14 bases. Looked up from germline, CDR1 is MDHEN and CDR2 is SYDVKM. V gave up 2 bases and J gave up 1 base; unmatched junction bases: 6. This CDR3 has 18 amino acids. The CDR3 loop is CASSLNVGLAGVQETQYF. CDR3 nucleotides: TGTGCCAGCAGTTTAAACGTGGGACTAGCGGGAGTCCAAGAGACCCAGTACTTC.

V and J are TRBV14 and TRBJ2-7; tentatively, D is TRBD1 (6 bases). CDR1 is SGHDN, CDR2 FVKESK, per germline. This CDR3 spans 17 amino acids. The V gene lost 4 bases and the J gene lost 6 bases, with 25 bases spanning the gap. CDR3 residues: CASSPRQAITLRGEQYF. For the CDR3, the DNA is TGTGCCAGCAGCCCCCGACAGGCCATCACCCTCCGGGGCGAGCAGTACTTC.

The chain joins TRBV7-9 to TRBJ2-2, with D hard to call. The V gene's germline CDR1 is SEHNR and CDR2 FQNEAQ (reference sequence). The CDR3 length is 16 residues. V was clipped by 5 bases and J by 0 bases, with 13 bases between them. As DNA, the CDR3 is TGTGCCAGCAGCCACCTCAGGCCCGCGAACACCGGGGAGCTGTTTTTT. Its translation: CASSHLRPANTGELFF.

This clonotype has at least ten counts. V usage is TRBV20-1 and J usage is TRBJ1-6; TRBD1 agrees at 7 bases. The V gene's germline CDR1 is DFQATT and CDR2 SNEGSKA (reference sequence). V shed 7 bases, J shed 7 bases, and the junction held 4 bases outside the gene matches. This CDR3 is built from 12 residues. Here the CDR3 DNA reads TGCAGTGTAGTGACAGGGAATTCACCCCTCCACTTT. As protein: CSVVTGNSPLHF.

The CDR3 loop is CAISESTGRTEAFF. In DNA form, the CDR3 reads TGTGCCATCAGTGAGTCGACAGGGAGGACTGAAGCTTTCTTT. The rearrangement joins TRBV10-3 to TRBJ1-1, with 7 positions matching TRBD1. Germline V gene sequence: CDR1 ENHRY, CDR2 SYGVKD. The trim removed 0 bases at V and 5 bases at J, leaving 3 bases unmatched. The CDR3 is 14 amino acids.

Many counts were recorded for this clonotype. The CDR3 DNA reads TGCAGTGCTAGTGGTCAGGGTTTAGGCGAGCAGTACTTC. It translates to CSASGQGLGEQYF. The V call is TRBV20-1, the J call TRBJ2-7, with a weak D call TRBD1 (5 bases). Germline values: CDR1 DFQATT, CDR2 SNEGSKA (reference sequence). V shed 3 bases and J shed 6 bases, with 15 bases lying between them. There are 13 residues in the CDR3.

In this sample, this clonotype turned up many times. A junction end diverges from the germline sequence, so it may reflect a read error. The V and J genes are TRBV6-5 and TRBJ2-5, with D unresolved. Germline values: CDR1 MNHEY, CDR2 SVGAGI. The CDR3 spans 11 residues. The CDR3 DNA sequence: TGTGCCAGCAGCTACTTCGCGGCCCAGTACTTC. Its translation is CASSYFAAQYF.

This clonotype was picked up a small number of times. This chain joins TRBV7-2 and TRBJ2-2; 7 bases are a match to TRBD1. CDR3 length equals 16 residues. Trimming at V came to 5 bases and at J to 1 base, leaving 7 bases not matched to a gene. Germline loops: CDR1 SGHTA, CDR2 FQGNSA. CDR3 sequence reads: CASSRRQGLNTGELFF. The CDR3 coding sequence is TGTGCCAGCAGCCGGCGACAGGGCCTGAACACCGGGGAGCTGTTTTTT. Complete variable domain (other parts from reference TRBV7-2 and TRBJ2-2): GAGVSQSPSNKVTEKGKDVELRCDPISGHTALYWYRQSLGQGLEFLIYFQGNSAPDKSGLPSDRFSAERTGGSVSTLTIQRTQQEDSAVYLCASSRRQGLNTGELFFGEGSRLTVL.

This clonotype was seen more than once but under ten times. The DNA for the CDR3 is TGTGCCAGCAGCTTAATCGGGGCGCAGGGCTACGAGCAGTACTTC. This sequence encodes CASSLIGAQGYEQYF. The chain is built from TRBV11-2 and TRBJ2-7; D might be TRBD1 or TRBD2, each matching 5 bases. The CDR3 sequence is 15 residues long. The V gene lost 2 bases and the J gene lost 3 bases, with 14 bases spanning the gap. The germline V gene encodes CDR1 SGHAT and CDR2 FQNNGV.

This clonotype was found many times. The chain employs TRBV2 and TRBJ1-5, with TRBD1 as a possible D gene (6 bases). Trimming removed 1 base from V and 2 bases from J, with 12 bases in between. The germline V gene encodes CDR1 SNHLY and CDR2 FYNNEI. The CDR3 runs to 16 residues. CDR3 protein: CASSEGGPGGNQPQHF. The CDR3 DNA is TGTGCCAGCAGTGAAGGGGGGCCAGGGGGCAATCAGCCCCAGCATTTT.

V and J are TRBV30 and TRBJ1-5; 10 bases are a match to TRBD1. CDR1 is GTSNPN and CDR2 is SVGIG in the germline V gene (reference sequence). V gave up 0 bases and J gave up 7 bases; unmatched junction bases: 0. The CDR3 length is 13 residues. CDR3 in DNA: TGTGCCTGGAGTGTGGACAGGGGGCAGCCCCAGCATTTT. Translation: CAWSVDRGQPQHF.

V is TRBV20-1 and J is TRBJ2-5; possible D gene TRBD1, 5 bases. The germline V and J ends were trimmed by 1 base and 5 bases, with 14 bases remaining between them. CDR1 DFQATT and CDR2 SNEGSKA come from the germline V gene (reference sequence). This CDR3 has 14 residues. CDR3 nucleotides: TGCAGTGCTAGAGTTTCCGGATCAGGGGAGACCCAGTACTTC. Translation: CSARVSGSGETQYF.

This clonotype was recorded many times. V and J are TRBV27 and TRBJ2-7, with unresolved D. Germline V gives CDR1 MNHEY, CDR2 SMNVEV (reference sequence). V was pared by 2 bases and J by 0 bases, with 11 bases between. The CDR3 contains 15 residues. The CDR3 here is CASSLAVSLSYEQYF. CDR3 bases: TGTGCCAGCAGTTTAGCGGTCAGCCTCTCCTACGAGCAGTACTTC.

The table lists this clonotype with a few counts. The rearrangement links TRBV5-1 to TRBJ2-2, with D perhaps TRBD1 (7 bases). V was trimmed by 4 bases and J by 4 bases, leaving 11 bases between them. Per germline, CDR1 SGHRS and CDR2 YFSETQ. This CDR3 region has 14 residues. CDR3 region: CASSAGQPTGELFF. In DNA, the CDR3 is TGCGCCAGCAGCGCGGGACAGCCCACCGGGGAGCTGTTTTTT.

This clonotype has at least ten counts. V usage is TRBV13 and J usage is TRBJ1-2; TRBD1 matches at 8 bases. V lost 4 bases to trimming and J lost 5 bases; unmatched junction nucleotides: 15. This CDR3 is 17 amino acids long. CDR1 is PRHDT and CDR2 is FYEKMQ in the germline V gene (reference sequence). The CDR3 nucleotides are TGTGCCAGCAGCTATCTCAAACAGGGGGGATCATGGTATGGCTACACCTTC. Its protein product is CASSYLKQGGSWYGYTF.